Sequencing of this T cell receptor beta chain was carried out in a study of blood T cells in healthy people across ages. Study-wide findings and caveats: Long-lived and aged donors differed, with more naive CD4+ cells and higher diversity in the long-lived.

The use of a sample-barcoded 5' primer and a J-beta primer mix characterized a second PCR of about 6 to 11 cycles. TCRdb itself ran the 5' RACE reads through MiXCR, one entry per CDR3 protein. Of about 380,000 distinct CDR3 sequences in the sample, about 55% were seen once. This clonotype was recorded once. Its antigen is undetermined. The authors isolated at least 7 million PBMCs per sample. Sequencing was done on a sample of blood. The receptor's source is a man aged 55 to 70 in good health.

CDR3 nucleotides: TGTGCCAGCAGCCAAGGGAGGTCTCCCGGGGAGCTGTTTTTT. Protein sequence: CASSQGRSPGELFF. V is TRBV3-1 and J is TRBJ2-2, with D possibly being TRBD2 (5 bases). V lost 1 base and J 6 bases, leaving 9 bases between the germline ends. CDR3 size: 14 residues. Germline values: CDR1 LGHDT, CDR2 YNNKEL (reference sequence).